The 21 T cell receptor beta chains presented below share a single source sample, sequenced in a study of T cell repertoires in cytomegalovirus infection. Their target antigens are unknown. A single record per CDR3 protein comes from TCRdb applying MiXCR to the reads. The sample contains around 100,000 distinct CDR3 sequences, about 9.4% of which appear only once. Material: PBMCs, sequenced either directly or after in vitro stimulation (not recorded which). These receptors came from a human donor in good health (CMV status not recorded). Some clones in this sample may be carry-over from other donors' samples.

This clonotype was seen a few times. The chain links TRBV12-3 or TRBV12-4 to TRBJ2-1; no definite D call. V was pared by 1 base and J by 6 bases, with 7 bases between. The CDR3 extends over 13 amino acids. The CDR3 protein is CASSLVAANEQFF. The CDR3 DNA sequence: TGTGCCAGCAGTTTAGTCGCCGCCAATGAGCAGTTCTTC.

This clonotype was seen only a few times. The chain couples TRBV4-1 to TRBJ1-1; tentative D call: TRBD1 (6 bases). Trimming removed 3 bases from V and 4 bases from J, with 9 bases in between. Germline CDR1 and CDR2: MGHRA and YSYEKL. The CDR3 has 13 amino acids. The CDR3 here is CASSHRGGTEAFF. The CDR3, as DNA: TGCGCCAGCAGCCATCGAGGGGGCACTGAAGCTTTCTTT.

In this sample, this clonotype turned up many times. CDR3 DNA: TGTGCCAGCAGCACCGGGGGGGGGAGGCCCGAGTTCTTC. Its translation: CASSTGGGRPEFF. The chain has TRBV7-6 and TRBJ2-1, with 8 bases fitting TRBD2. Germline CDR1 SGHVS, CDR2 FNYEAQ. Unmatched junction bases numbered 11, after V lost 5 bases and J lost 14 bases. The CDR3 runs 13 residues.

This clonotype was seen at least ten times. In nucleotides, the CDR3 is TGTGCCATCAGTGGAGGACGGGGACTTTCCTACGAGCAGTACTTC. Translating gives CAISGGRGLSYEQYF. The rearrangement uses TRBV10-3 and TRBJ2-7, with a possible D match to TRBD2 (6 bases). This CDR3 has 15 amino acids. The V and J ends lost 4 bases and 1 base respectively, with 14 bases between them. Germline values: CDR1 ENHRY, CDR2 SYGVKD.

In its sample, this clonotype was seen a few times. The chain has TRBV15 and TRBJ1-1; possibly TRBD1 for D (5 bases). Trimming stripped 8 bases from V and 4 bases from J, with 14 bases between. CDR1 is LNHNV, CDR2 YYDKDF, per germline (reference sequence). The CDR3 consists of 13 residues. For the CDR3, the DNA is TGTGCCACCCGGTTCGGGGCGGCCACTGAAGCTTTCTTT. Its translation is CATRFGAATEAFF.

The chain uses TRBV24-1 and TRBJ2-2; perhaps TRBD2 as D (6 bases). Deletions cut 6 bases from V and 3 bases from J, with 16 bases between. From germline, CDR1 is KGHDR and CDR2 SFDVKD. CDR3 length: 16 residues. The CDR3 loop is CATSTQEGRHTGELFF. The DNA of the CDR3 is TGTGCCACCAGTACGCAGGAGGGCCGCCACACCGGGGAGCTGTTTTTT.

The table lists this clonotype with a few counts. The chain has TRBV7-2 and TRBJ1-2; maybe TRBD1 (5 bases). This CDR3 contains 12 residues. Trimming cost V 5 bases and J 8 bases, with 12 bases left between them. Looked up from germline, CDR1 is SGHTA and CDR2 is FQGNSA. CDR3 sequence: CASSPRRGGYTF. DNA for the CDR3: TGTGCCAGCAGCCCTAGGAGGGGCGGCTACACCTTC.

Many counts were recorded for this clonotype. V is TRBV7-2 and J is TRBJ2-7, with 7 bases fitting TRBD1. The CDR3 sequence is 16 residues long. Germline V gene lookup returns CDR1 SGHTA and CDR2 FQGNSA. Trimming cost V 1 base and J 2 bases; bases outside gene matches: 8. CDR3 sequence reads: CASSLVIVDRTYEQYV. The CDR3 region has the DNA TGTGCCAGCAGCTTAGTGATCGTGGACAGGACCTACGAGCAGTACGTC.

This clonotype was observed a few times. This chain joins TRBV27 and TRBJ1-1, with D possibly matching TRBD1 (5 bases). The ends were cut back, 0 bases at V and 0 bases at J, with 8 bases in the middle. The CDR3 is 15 residues long. CDR1 and CDR2 from the germline V gene are MNHEY and SMNVEV (reference sequence). The CDR3 spells CASSLSSGLNTEAFF. The CDR3, as DNA: TGTGCCAGCAGTTTATCCTCGGGACTGAACACTGAAGCTTTCTTT.

This clonotype has only one observation. The chain joins TRBV15 to TRBJ2-2, with unresolved D. V was cut by 3 bases and J by 3 bases, with 8 bases left in between. Germline V CDR1 and CDR2: LNHNV, YYDKDF (reference sequence). This CDR3 comprises 14 residues. As DNA, the CDR3 is TGTGCCACCAGCAGCGGAGCATACACCGGGGAGCTGTTTTTT. Protein product: CATSSGAYTGELFF.

The table lists this clonotype with many counts. The chain's CDR3 is CASSARGVWGDTDTQYF. DNA of the CDR3: TGTGCCAGCAGCGCCAGGGGAGTCTGGGGGGACACAGATACGCAGTATTTT. The chain couples TRBV14 to TRBJ2-3; D may correspond to TRBD1 or TRBD2 (6 bases each). CDR1 and CDR2 (germline): SGHDN, FVKESK. The ends were cut back, 5 bases at V and 2 bases at J, with 20 bases in the middle. This CDR3 spans 17 amino acids.

This clonotype appeared a single time. This chain links TRBV12-3 or TRBV12-4 with TRBJ2-2; TRBD2 matches at 12 bases. The CDR3 totals 17 residues. The V and J ends lost 5 bases and 8 bases, in that order; junction bases with no gene match: 12. CDR3 residues: CASSPRLAGAMGGELFF. The CDR3 DNA is TGTGCCAGCAGTCCCCGACTAGCGGGGGCGATGGGGGGGGAGCTGTTTTTT.

This clonotype was seen repeatedly, ten times or more. The chain recombines TRBV12-3 or TRBV12-4 with TRBJ2-1, with 8 bases that match TRBD2. This CDR3 region has 15 residues. V shed 2 bases and J 8 bases; nucleotides not matched to a gene: 8. CDR3 sequence reads: CASSLRSGSGYEQFF. The CDR3 DNA is TGTGCCAGCAGTTTAAGAAGCGGGAGTGGGTATGAGCAGTTCTTC.

The rearrangement joins TRBV29-1 to TRBJ2-5; 7 bases line up with TRBD2. Germline values: CDR1 SQVTM, CDR2 ANQGSEA. V was clipped by 6 bases and J by 5 bases; unmatched bases: 6. CDR3 size: 12 residues. The CDR3 loop is CSVGRIGETQYF. For the CDR3, the DNA is TGCAGCGTCGGGAGGATAGGGGAGACCCAGTACTTC.

Many counts were recorded for this clonotype. The gene calls are TRBV6-1 and TRBJ2-7; 10 bases agree with TRBD1. The CDR3 runs 14 residues. Trimming took 5 bases from V and 6 from J; bases not matched to a gene: 7. The V gene's germline CDR1 is MNHNS and CDR2 SASEGT. The chain's CDR3 is CASSRQGANFEQYF. The CDR3 DNA follows: TGTGCCAGCAGTCGACAGGGGGCGAATTTCGAGCAGTACTTC.

The sample holds many counts of this clonotype. The gene calls are TRBV12-3 or TRBV12-4 and TRBJ2-7, with 8 positions matching TRBD1. This CDR3 spans 13 amino acids. With 7 bases clipped from V and 5 bases from J, the junction kept 7 bases outside the gene matches. The CDR3 DNA is TGTGCCAGCAAGCGCCAGGGGGCCGACGAGCAGTACGTC. Residues: CASKRQGADEQYV.

This sequence joins TRBV4-1 and TRBJ1-1; 7 bases line up with TRBD1. The CDR3 sequence is 16 residues long. The trim removed 0 bases at V and 0 bases at J, leaving 4 bases unmatched. Germline lookup yields CDR1 MGHRA and CDR2 YSYEKL. CDR3 bases: TGCGCCAGCAGCCAAGATAGGGGACAGTTGAACACTGAAGCTTTCTTT. Amino acid sequence: CASSQDRGQLNTEAFF.

Many counts were recorded for this clonotype. V usage is TRBV28 and J usage is TRBJ2-4; D call uncertain. CDR1 MDHEN and CDR2 SYDVKM come from the germline V gene. The V gene lost 6 bases and the J gene lost 0 bases, with 3 bases spanning the gap. This CDR3 has 12 amino acids. Here the CDR3 DNA reads TGTGCCAGCAGCTTAGCCAAAAACATTCAGTACTTC. Its translation is CASSLAKNIQYF.

This clonotype was observed at least ten times. V gene TRBV7-2 combines with J gene TRBJ1-5, with 7 bases that match TRBD1. V trimming: 3 bases; J trimming: 3 bases; junction bases outside the gene matches: 11. Germline V gene data show CDR1 as SGHTA and CDR2 as FQGNSA. The CDR3 is 17 residues long. The CDR3 DNA reads as TGTGCCAGCAGCTTGGGTATCGGGACAGACTTCAATCAGCCCCAGCATTTT. This translates into CASSLGIGTDFNQPQHF.

In this sample, this clonotype turned up many times. This rearrangement joins TRBV19 to TRBJ2-5; 7 bases match TRBD1. The germline gives CDR1 LNHDA, CDR2 SQIVND (reference sequence). Trimming at V came to 5 bases and at J to 4 bases, leaving 10 bases not matched to a gene. This CDR3 contains 15 residues. CDR3 loop: CASSDGTARGETQYF. CDR3 sequence (DNA): TGTGCCAGTAGTGACGGGACAGCGAGGGGAGAGACCCAGTACTTC.

The chain is built from TRBV19 and TRBJ2-1; 10 nucleotides line up with TRBD1. V was pared by 4 bases and J by 7 bases, with 13 bases of the junction left unmatched. The CDR3 totals 17 residues. CDR1 is LNHDA and CDR2 is SQIVND in the germline V gene (reference sequence). The CDR3 DNA is TGTGCCAGTAGTAGTAGCCGGGACAGGGGCAATTTGAATGAGCAGTTCTTC. Translation gives CASSSSRDRGNLNEQFF.